The TCR beta chain under discussion was sequenced for a study of T-cell reconstitution after alpha-beta-depleted transplantation in children. The germline V and J ends were trimmed by 7 bases and 0 bases, with 13 bases remaining between them. Germline CDR1 reads ENHRY; CDR2 reads SYGVKD. There are 14 residues in the CDR3. With respect to this clonotype: Its antigen is still unknown.

Unique molecular identifiers were incorporated into the prepared TCRbeta library. Via MiXCR, TCRdb re-called the PCR reads, giving one row per CDR3 protein. The sample lists 500,000 to 600,000 distinct CDR3 sequences; 25% to 30% were seen once. Study conclusions and caveats: Recipient T cells and thymic progenitors that survived gave rise to the high TCRbeta diversity observed at day 60 in some patients.

This rearrangement joins TRBV10-3 to TRBJ2-7; D perhaps matches TRBD2 (6 bases). The sequence was obtained from a boy under two years old with Wiskott-Aldrich syndrome, due to receive a stem cell transplant. The source material was PBMCs, sampled before TCRalphabeta/CD19-depleted stem cell transplant. CDR3 nucleotide sequence: TGTGCCATCAAGGACTACAAATCCTCCTACGAGCAGTACTTC. It is translated as CAIKDYKSSYEQYF.